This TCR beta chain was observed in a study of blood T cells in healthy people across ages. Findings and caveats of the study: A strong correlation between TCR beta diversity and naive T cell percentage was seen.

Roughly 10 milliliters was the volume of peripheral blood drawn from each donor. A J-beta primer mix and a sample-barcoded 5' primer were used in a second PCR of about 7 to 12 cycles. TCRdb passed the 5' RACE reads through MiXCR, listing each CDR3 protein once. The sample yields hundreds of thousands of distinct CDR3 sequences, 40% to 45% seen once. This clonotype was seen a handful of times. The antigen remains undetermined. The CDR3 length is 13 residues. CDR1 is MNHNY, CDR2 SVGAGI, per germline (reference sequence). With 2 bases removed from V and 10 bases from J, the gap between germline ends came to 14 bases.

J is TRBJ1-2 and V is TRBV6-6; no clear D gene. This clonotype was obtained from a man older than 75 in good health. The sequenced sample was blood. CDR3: CASSYGGQTYYTF. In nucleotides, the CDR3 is TGTGCCAGCAGTTACGGAGGGCAAACCTACTACACCTTC.